This TCR beta chain comes out of a study of CD8+CD57+ T cells in acquired aplastic anemia. The overall study: Sorted CD4+ and CD8+ cells yielded DNA averaging approximately 3 ug. General study points: The study identified about 30 CD8+ CDR3 sequences shared by patients and controls.

This CDR3 is 14 amino acids long. V was clipped by 6 bases and J by 3 bases, with 14 bases between them. From germline, CDR1 is LGHNA and CDR2 YSLEER. The authors sequenced patients whose flow cytometry had shown CD8+CD57+ cell expansion. The cohort consisted entirely of patients having severe acquired aplastic anemia. Patients were treatment-naive when blood was sampled. A note on this clonotype: Its antigen is as yet unknown.

Profiling that covered TCR beta VDJ and CDR3 relied on genomic DNA as its template. TCRdb itself ran the reads through MiXCR, one entry per CDR3 protein. The table lists some 140,000 distinct CDR3 sequences, just over 50% of them singletons. Sequencing was carried out using sorted CD4+, CD8+, or CD8+CD57+ T cells (not recorded which) from PBMCs. This clonotype originated in a human donor with aplastic anemia. The chain has TRBV4-3 and TRBJ1-1; D gene ambiguous. The CDR3 DNA is TGCGCCAGCAGTACCGAACCGACGGACACTGAAGCTTTCTTT. It translates to CASSTEPTDTEAFF.